Below are 2 T cell receptor beta chains sequenced from a single sample in a study of OX40 agonist ivuxolimab in advanced cancers. Sequencing was performed with immunoSEQ multiplex PCR; in TCRdb, only in-frame clones are kept and a portion is missing. This table has under 85,000 clones, around 80% appearing once. Specimen: CD4+ or CD8+ T cells sorted from blood, collected in a trial of the OX40 agonist ivuxolimab. Every receptor here comes from an adult with an advanced solid tumor such as melanoma, head and neck, liver or kidney cancer.

The rearrangement joins TRBV9 to TRBJ2-1; TRBD2 might be the D (5 bases). Per the germline V gene, CDR1 is SGDLS and CDR2 is YYNGEE. The CDR3 is 16 residues long. Trimming took off 2 bases at V and 0 bases at J, with 12 bases between the two ends. The DNA of the CDR3 is TGTGCCAGCAGCGTTGTAGCGTTGAGCTCCTACAATGAGCAGTTCTTC. It yields the protein CASSVVALSSYNEQFF.

This clone has only one observation. The J gene is TRBJ2-6, the V gene TRBV25-1, with 9 nucleotides matching TRBD1. From germline, CDR1 is MGHDK and CDR2 SYGVNS. V shed 6 bases, J shed 4 bases, and the junction held 7 bases outside the gene matches. The CDR3 loop spans 16 amino acids. CDR3 nucleotides: TGTGCCAGCAGGGAGACAGGGGGTGCCGGGGCCAACGTCCTGACTTTC. Translation: CASRETGGAGANVLTF.